This T cell receptor beta chain was sequenced during a study of blood T cell repertoires in COVID-19. Across the whole study: In each case, the material was cDNA or gDNA derived from T cells, B-cell-depleted T cells, or PBMCs.

Clones were read by immunoSEQ multiplex PCR, and TCRdb kept only the in-frame ones, dropping some. The sample holds 310,000 or so clones, 86% seen once. The CDR3 contains 13 residues. Germline V gives CDR1 MNHEY, CDR2 SVGEGT. V lost 2 bases and J lost 7, with 12 bases in between. The TCR was taken from a woman between 50 and 59 years old with acute or convalescent COVID-19. The gene calls are TRBV6-2 or TRBV6-3 and TRBJ2-7; TRBD1 might be the D (5 bases). The sequenced sample was peripheral blood. Here the CDR3 reads CASSYQGQTEQYF. DNA for the CDR3: TGTGCCAGCAGTTACCAGGGCCAGACAGAGCAGTACTTC.